The TCR beta chain described here comes from a study of OX40 agonist ivuxolimab in advanced cancers. The CDR3 has 14 residues. CDR1 and CDR2 from the germline V gene are KGHSH and LQKENI. Trimming at V came to 1 base and at J to 7 bases, leaving 7 bases not matched to a gene. Clones were sequenced by immunoSEQ multiplex PCR, and TCRdb holds only the in-frame ones, with some missing. Among 70,000 or so clones listed, approximately 86% were seen once. The rearrangement links TRBV18 to TRBJ2-7; the match to TRBD1 covers 7 bases. The source is an adult with an advanced solid tumor such as melanoma, head and neck, liver or kidney cancer. This sample comprised CD4+ or CD8+ T cells sorted from blood, obtained in a trial of the OX40 agonist ivuxolimab. The CDR3 DNA reads TGTGCCAGCTCACCACTGTCTCAGGGGGTTGAGCAGTACTTC. Translating gives CASSPLSQGVEQYF.